This T cell receptor (beta chain) was identified during a study of CD8+ T cells in alopecia areata. About the study: Tofacitinib therapy lasting 6 to 18 months was followed by 6 months off drug. Study results and caveats: As there was one nonresponder, how baseline CD8+ expansion relates to response remains uncertain. Lesional scalp, especially alopecia totalis/universalis, showed higher clonality than normal scalp.

This clone turned up a few times. The target antigen is unknown. Reverse transcription of extracted RNA yielded cDNA, which provided the sequencing template. Clones were read by immunoSEQ multiplex PCR, and TCRdb kept only the in-frame ones, dropping some. The profile covers approximately 210,000 clones, with under 70% appearing a single time and 0.95% to 1.5% taken by the ten largest. Documented treatment: oral pan-JAK inhibitor, 5-10 mg twice daily. PBMCs provided sorted CD4+ and CD8+ T cells. Unmatched junction bases numbered 5, after V lost 4 bases and J lost 5 bases. This CDR3 spans 13 amino acids. Germline V gene sequence: CDR1 SQVTM, CDR2 ANQGSEA.

This receptor was identified in a human donor with alopecia areata. The J gene is TRBJ2-7, the V gene TRBV29-1; 10 positions match TRBD1. This specimen consisted of CD4+ T cells sorted from blood, obtained at roughly week 45, from a patient treated with tofacitinib. The CDR3 loop is CSVAGTGDHEQYF. CDR3 bases: TGCAGCGTTGCCGGGACAGGGGATCACGAGCAGTACTTC.